Here is one T cell receptor (beta chain) with its context. The antigen is not known. The data were taken from a study of cytomegalovirus exposure and HLA in healthy donors. Study outcomes and limitations: A likely sequencing artifact accounted for one observed cluster of highly shared sequence variants.

The CDR3 has 12 residues. Germline V CDR1 and CDR2: SEHNR, FQNEAQ (reference sequence). Germline trimming cut 5 bases from V and 10 bases from J; bases unmatched to any gene: 4. PCR involved 60 Vbeta and 13 Jbeta primers. Only in-frame clones appear in the TCRdb table, and some are missing; sequencing was by immunoSEQ multiplex PCR. The table shows under 150,000 clones, with around 79% occurring only once. Sequencing was done on a sample of PBMCs. This sequence joins TRBV7-9 and TRBJ2-1, with 8 bases matching TRBD2. The clonotype comes from a female donor in good health and CMV-seronegative. CDR3 protein: CASSHPSGEQFF. CDR3 bases: TGTGCCAGCAGCCACCCTAGCGGGGAGCAGTTCTTC. Complete variable domain (other parts from reference TRBV7-9 and TRBJ2-1): DTGVSQNPRHKITKRGQNVTFRCDPISEHNRLYWYRQTLGQGPEFLTYFQNEAQLEKSRLLSDRFSAERPKGSFSTLEIQRTEQGDSAMYLCASSHPSGEQFFGPGTRLTVL.